A selection of T cell receptor beta chains follows, all from one sample in a study of human T cells and chemical hapten exposure. TCRdb re-called the RACE reads through MiXCR, storing one row per CDR3 protein. The sample shows about 80,000 distinct CDR3 sequences, 8.6% of them seen only once. Sequenced material: whole blood. The receptors were gathered from a female donor in good health. Some clones in this sample may be carry-over from other donors' samples. CDR3s include the opening cysteine and the closing phenylalanine or tryptophan. The D gene is left open where the match is weak. For some rows the clone size is stated as once, few or many, or as a class when expanded; others skip it.

TRBV5-1	TRBD1	many	TRBJ1-1	CASSSTGQGFTEAFF	TGCGCCAGCAGCTCCACAGGACAGGGGTTCACTGAAGCTTTCTTT
TRBV10-2	.	.	TRBJ1-1	CASSGGPVTEAFF	TGCGCCAGCAGTGGGGGGCCTGTCACTGAAGCTTTCTTT
TRBV20-1	TRBD1	many	TRBJ2-7	CSARETGGLHEQYF	TGCAGTGCTAGAGAGACAGGGGGCTTACACGAGCAGTACTTC
TRBV20-1	TRBD1	.	TRBJ2-7	CSARHRDRGHEQYF	TGCAGTGCTAGGCACCGGGACAGGGGCCACGAGCAGTACTTC
TRBV10-3	.	few	TRBJ2-2	CATQTGPNTGELFF	TGTGCCACCCAGACAGGACCGAACACCGGGGAGCTGTTTTTT
TRBV10-3	TRBD1	many	TRBJ2-3	CAITEGASTDTQYF	TGTGCCATCACCGAGGGGGCTAGCACAGATACGCAGTATTTT
TRBV7-8	.	.	TRBJ1-4	CASSLVTRRLTNEKLFF	TGTGCCAGCAGCTTAGTGACCAGGCGACTAACTAATGAAAAACTGTTTTTT
TRBV29-1	.	many	TRBJ1-2	CSAEGQAGRANYGYTF	TGCAGCGCCGAAGGGCAGGCCGGGAGGGCTAACTATGGCTACACCTTC
TRBV7-8	.	many	TRBJ1-1	CASSLGQTLMNTEAFF	TGTGCCAGCAGCTTAGGGCAGACCCTAATGAACACTGAAGCTTTCTTT
TRBV28	TRBD2	few	TRBJ2-1	CASSSRRPGLAGGTRNEQFF	TGTGCCAGCAGTTCCAGACGCCCGGGACTAGCGGGGGGGACACGAAATGAGCAGTTCTTC
TRBV27	TRBD1	many	TRBJ2-7	CASSLQGAYEQYF	TGTGCCAGCAGTTTACAGGGGGCTTACGAGCAGTACTTC
TRBV15	TRBD1	many	TRBJ1-1	CATSRQRGQPNTEAFF	TGTGCCACCAGCAGACAAAGGGGACAGCCGAACACTGAAGCTTTCTTT